This T cell receptor beta chain was retrieved from a study of shared clonotypes between healthy human individuals. Study summary: Donor composition was two women and three men, aged 18 to 49.

Study results and limitations: Generation probabilities of non-shared clonotypes were lower (relative to those shared by all four donors).

A note on this clone: Its antigen remains unknown.

Researchers partitioned CD4+ cells into CD45RA+ naive and CD45RA-negative memory subsets. Profiling relied on immunoSEQ multiplex PCR, and the TCRdb table lists in-frame clones only, not all of them. The top ten clones hold 0.52% of a sample with more than 1 million clones, 75% to 80% of them seen once. V gave up 5 bases and J gave up 5 bases, with 15 bases separating them. From germline, CDR1 is MDHEN and CDR2 SYDVKM. The CDR3 is 14 residues long. The chain links TRBV28 to TRBJ1-2, with a weak D call TRBD1 (6 bases). This TCR was sampled from a man between 18 and 35 years old in good health. Some clones in this sample may be carry-over from other donors' samples. The source material was memory CD4+ T cells from PBMCs. Subset of the sample: CD45RA-negative fraction. Written as DNA, the CDR3 is TGTGCCAGCAGTGCCATGGGTAGGGGGTATGGCTACACCTTC. Its translation is CASSAMGRGYGYTF.